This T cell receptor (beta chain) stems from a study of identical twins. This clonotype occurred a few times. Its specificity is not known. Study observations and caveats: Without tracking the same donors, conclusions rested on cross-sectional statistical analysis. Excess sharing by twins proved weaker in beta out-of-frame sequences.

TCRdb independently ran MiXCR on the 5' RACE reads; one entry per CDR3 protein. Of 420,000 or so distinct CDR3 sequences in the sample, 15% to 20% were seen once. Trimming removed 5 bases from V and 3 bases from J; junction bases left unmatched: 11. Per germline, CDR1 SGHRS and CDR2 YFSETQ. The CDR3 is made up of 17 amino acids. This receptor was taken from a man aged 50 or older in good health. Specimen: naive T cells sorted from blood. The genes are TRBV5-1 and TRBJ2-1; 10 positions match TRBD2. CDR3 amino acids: CASSSIAGGQIYNEQFF. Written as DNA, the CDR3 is TGCGCCAGCAGTTCCATAGCGGGGGGTCAAATCTACAATGAGCAGTTCTTC.